This note documents a single TCR beta chain sequence. TCRdb's table, derived via immunoSEQ multiplex PCR, lists solely in-frame clones and lacks some. The sample carries some 350,000 clones, approximately 86% recorded once. The sample belongs to a study of blood T cell repertoires in COVID-19. Germline assignment: CDR1 MNHEY and CDR2 SVGAGI. With 0 bases removed from V and 1 base from J, the gap between germline ends came to 11 bases. This CDR3 region has 16 residues. The TCR was taken from a human donor in a cohort sampled during active COVID-19. V usage is TRBV6-5 and J usage is TRBJ2-3; D gene unclear. Sequenced: peripheral blood. In DNA form, the CDR3 reads TGTGCCAGCAGTTACTCAGTCGAACACGGCACAGATACGCAGTATTTT. This encodes CASSYSVEHGTDTQYF.